This T cell receptor beta chain was captured by sequencing in a study of CD8+ T cells in alopecia areata (dated by TCRdb to 2016 to 2019). Background for the entire study: Treated patients were enrolled in an open-label pilot trial of oral tofacitinib, 5 to 10 mg twice daily, for moderate-to-severe alopecia areata. Biopsies were taken from tofacitinib-treated patients at baseline and again at 4 and 24 weeks into treatment, and several of those patients also had a later scalp biopsy. Amplification of TCRbeta CDR3 regions was done by immunoSEQ multiplex PCR using 35 Vbeta forward primers and 13 Jbeta reverse primers. Scalp clonality was compared among normal scalp (n=4), patchy alopecia areata scalp (n=8), and alopecia totalis/universalis scalp (n=8). In treated patients, disease severity was measured using the SALT score, which gives the percentage of scalp surface area affected. RNA was extracted with the PAXgene miRNA kit for fixed scalp, the miRNeasy kit for PBMCs, and the RNeasy kit for mouse skin. To study T cell clonal expansion in alopecia areata, the researchers applied high-throughput TCRbeta sequencing to both the C3H/HeJ mouse model and human patients. Tofacitinib was administered for 6 to 18 months, and 6 months of follow-up off drug were then conducted to assess delayed response and recurrence. Scalp tissue and sorted CD4+ and CD8+ peripheral blood T cells from patchy and totalis/universalis alopecia areata patients and from healthy controls were covered by human TCRbeta sequencing. What the research found in general, with its limitations: Unlike mouse skin, which is dominated by gammadelta T cells, normal human skin has resident alphabeta T cells that are also sequenced, and this complicates analysis of the scalp TCR repertoire. Because the treated cohort was small and included a single nonresponder, larger studies are needed to assess links between baseline CD8+ expansion and response. Scalp clonality and the number of expanded CD8+ clones among the top 100 scalp clones were significantly decreased by tofacitinib. Higher clonality and more expanded CD8+ clones were observed in lesional scalp than in normal scalp, particularly in alopecia totalis/universalis, a finding suggestive of antigenic drive. TCR sequences shared between patients were less clear than in mice, possibly partly because of HLA diversity in the patient population. Many expanded lesional clones persisted in scalp and blood during tofacitinib treatment, which may partly explain relapse after stopping treatment.

Read against the paper, the sample's treatment or condition label means: oral pan-JAK inhibitor, 5-10 mg twice daily. Lesional scalp punch biopsies and peripheral blood were obtained from alopecia areata patients. After PBMCs were isolated by density centrifugation and stained for CD3, CD4 and CD8, a FACSAria was used to sort CD4+ and CD8+ T cells. To prepare the library, the immunoSEQ multiplex PCR assay was applied. For TCR sequencing, RNA was extracted from every sample and reverse transcribed into cDNA to serve as template. First-strand cDNA was synthesized using SuperScript III with a 2:1 mix of oligo-dT and random hexamers. A synthetic immune receptor repertoire was used to assess amplification bias, and residual bias was removed computationally. Regarding the original processing steps: Raw reads were preprocessed to remove errors, and CDR3 was defined according to IMGT conventions as the region from the conserved cysteine to phenylalanine. Clonality was computed by normalizing Shannon entropy by log2 of the number of productive unique TCRs and subtracting the result from 1. CD4 or CD8 identity of scalp clones was inferred by cross-referencing scalp TCRbeta sequences with sorted blood CD4 and CD8 repertoires. Here the immuneACCESS table is served through TCRdb, limited to in-frame sequences with V and J called. Missing clones are a known gap in these copies; in checked studies unresolved V genes cover under half, and the rest lacks a known reason. V, J and clone size are those of that table, while D and trimming were read from the DNA. The sample table shows a few hundred thousand clones, and about three fifths are seen once. The ten largest account for more than 0.85% of the sample.

Unmatched junction bases come to 5, with V trimmed by 0 bases and J by 4 bases. The CDR3 contains 15 residues, cysteine and phenylalanine counted. Just CDR3 DNA is preserved here, 45 bases in frame from base 1. Based on the germline V gene, the CDR1 and CDR2 sequences are LGHNA and YNFKEQ. With regard to this clone: Its antigen specificity is not known. Base qualities are not at hand, and no much larger clone is one base apart.

This TCR came from a human donor with alopecia areata. The chain uses TRBV4-2 and TRBJ1-1, with 7 junctional bases fitting TRBD1. The sample here was CD4+ T cells sorted from blood, taken at roughly week 52, from a patient treated with tofacitinib. The nucleotide sequence reads TGTGCCAGCAGCCAAGACTCGACAGGGAGCACTGAAGCTTTCTTT. This yields the protein CASSQDSTGSTEAFF.